This T cell receptor (beta chain) was retrieved from a study of OX40 agonist ivuxolimab in advanced cancers. Overall study context: Each patient was given ivuxolimab into a vein every 2 weeks, at 0.01 to 10 mg/kg. Among those enrolled, mean age was about 60 years (range 23 to 79) and about 81% were male.

The data were produced by immunoSEQ multiplex PCR, yet TCRdb's version contains in-frame clones alone and is incomplete. The top ten hold 0.55% to 0.7% of the sample, which has roughly 80,000 clones, 90% to 95% seen once. V lost 0 bases and J 12 bases, leaving 24 bases between the germline ends. The CDR3 runs to 16 residues. Germline values: CDR1 SGHDN, CDR2 FVKESK. This clone was detected once. The sequence was obtained from an adult with an advanced solid tumor such as melanoma, head and neck, liver or kidney cancer. The sample here was CD4+ or CD8+ T cells sorted from blood, taken in a trial of the OX40 agonist ivuxolimab. The V call is TRBV14, the J call TRBJ2-7; D is perhaps TRBD1 or TRBD2 (5 bases each). CDR3 nucleotides: TGTGCCAGCAGCCAAGATTTAATGGGACCCAAGATCTCGCTGTACTTC. Translated, it gives CASSQDLMGPKISLYF.